This T cell receptor beta chain was captured in a study of beta chain features in type 1 diabetes. Across the study: Patients were similar to healthy donors in age and gender (as well as in cell yields).

Concerning this clone: Antigen specificity is unknown. Other nucleotide sequences in the sample specify the same CDR3.

Study-level findings and limits: TCRB rearrangement may or may not be influenced by HLA type; here this remained unresolved.

Reverse transcribing all isolated RNA meant expressed TCRB transcripts were sequenced. Repertoires were generated with immunoSEQ multiplex PCR, while TCRdb's copy carries only in-frame clones and drops some. Among hundreds of thousands of clones, 8% were seen once, and the ten largest hold around 0.45%. Cell sorting via CD45RO/CCR7/CD25/CD127/CD95/CD27 was performed to obtain CD4+ naive, central memory, regulatory and stem cell-like memory cells. Sequencing was performed on central memory CD4+ T cells from blood. The source of this sequence is a woman aged 18-35 years in good health.

The DNA for the CDR3 is TGTGCCAGCAGTTTACAGGGAGATCAGCCCCAGCATTTT. This sequence encodes CASSLQGDQPQHF. The chain links TRBV7-9 to TRBJ1-5, with a possible D match to TRBD1 (6 bases). The CDR3 consists of 13 residues. Germline CDR1 SEHNR, CDR2 FQNEAQ (reference sequence). V was clipped by 6 bases and J by 5 bases, with 11 bases between them.